Detailed here is one T cell receptor (beta chain). Authors' methods: The authors estimated nucleated cell counts from reference gene primer amplification. Data came from immunoSEQ multiplex PCR; TCRdb stores just in-frame clones and leaves some out. Clone size and the V and J calls come from that table; the DNA yielded D and trimming. The top ten clones hold around 0.86% of a sample with 350,000 to 450,000 clones, roughly nine tenths of them seen once. The sample is drawn from a study of blood T cell repertoires in COVID-19. Participants, about 18 to 90 years old, spanned about two dozen US areas. Within 2 weeks before study entry, exposed participants met a COVID-19 case. With 1 base clipped from V and 6 bases from J, the junction kept 5 bases outside the gene matches. The CDR3 length is 15 residues. Germline CDR1 and CDR2: LNHDA and SQIVND (reference sequence).

The chain couples TRBV19 to TRBJ2-2; 7 nucleotides match TRBD1. Sequencing input: PBMCs or T cells enriched from blood (not recorded which). The sequence came from a woman between 40 and 55 years old who had been exposed to COVID-19. As DNA, the CDR3 is TGTGCCAGTAGTATAGCGACAGGGTCCCCCGGGGAGCTGTTTTTT. Protein: CASSIATGSPGELFF.